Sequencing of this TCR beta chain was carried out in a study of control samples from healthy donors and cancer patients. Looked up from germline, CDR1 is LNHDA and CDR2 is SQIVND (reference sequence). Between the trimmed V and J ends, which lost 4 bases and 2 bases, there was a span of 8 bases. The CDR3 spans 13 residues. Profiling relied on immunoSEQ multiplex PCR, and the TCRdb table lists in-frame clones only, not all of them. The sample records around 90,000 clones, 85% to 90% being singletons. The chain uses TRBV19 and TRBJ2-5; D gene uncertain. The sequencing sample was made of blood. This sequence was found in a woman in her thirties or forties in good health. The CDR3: CASSRGRQETQYF. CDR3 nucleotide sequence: TGTGCCAGTAGTAGGGGAAGACAAGAGACCCAGTACTTC. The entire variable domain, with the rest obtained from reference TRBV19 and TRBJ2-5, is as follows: DGGITQSPKYLFRKEGQNVTLSCEQNLNHDAMYWYRQDPGQGLRLIYYSQIVNDFQKGDIAEGYSVSREKKESFPLTVTSAQKNPTAFYLCASSRGRQETQYFGPGTRLLVL.